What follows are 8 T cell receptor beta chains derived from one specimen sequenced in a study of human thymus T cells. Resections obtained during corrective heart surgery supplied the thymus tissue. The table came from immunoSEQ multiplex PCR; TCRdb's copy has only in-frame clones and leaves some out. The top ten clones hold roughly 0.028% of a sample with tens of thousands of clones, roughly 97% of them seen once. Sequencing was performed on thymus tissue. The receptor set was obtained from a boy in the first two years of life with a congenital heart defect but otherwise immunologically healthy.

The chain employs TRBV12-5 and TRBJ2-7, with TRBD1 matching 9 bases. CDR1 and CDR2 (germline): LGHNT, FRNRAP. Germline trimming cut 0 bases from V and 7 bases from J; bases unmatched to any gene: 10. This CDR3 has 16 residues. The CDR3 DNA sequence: TGTGCTAGTGGTTTGGTACTGGGACAGGGTTCAGTGGAGCAGTACTTC. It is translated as CASGLVLGQGSVEQYF.

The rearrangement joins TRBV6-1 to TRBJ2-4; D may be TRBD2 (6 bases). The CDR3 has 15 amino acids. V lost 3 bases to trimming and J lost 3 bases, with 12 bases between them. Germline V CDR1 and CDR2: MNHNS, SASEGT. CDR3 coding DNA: TGTGCCAGCAGTGATGGGGGGAAGTTCAAAAACATTCAGTACTTC. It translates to CASSDGGKFKNIQYF.

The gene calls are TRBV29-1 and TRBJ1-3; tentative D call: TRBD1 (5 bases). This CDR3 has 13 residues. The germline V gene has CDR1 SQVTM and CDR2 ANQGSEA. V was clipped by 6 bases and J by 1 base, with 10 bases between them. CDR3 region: CSVVTGSGNTIYF. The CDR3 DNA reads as TGCAGCGTCGTTACAGGATCTGGAAACACCATATATTTT. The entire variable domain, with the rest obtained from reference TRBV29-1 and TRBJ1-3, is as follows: SAVISQKPSRDICQRGTSLTIQCQVDSQVTMMFWYRQQPGQSLTLIATANQGSEATYESGFVIDKFPISRPNLTFSTLTVSNMSPEDSSIYLCSVVTGSGNTIYFGEGSWLTVV.

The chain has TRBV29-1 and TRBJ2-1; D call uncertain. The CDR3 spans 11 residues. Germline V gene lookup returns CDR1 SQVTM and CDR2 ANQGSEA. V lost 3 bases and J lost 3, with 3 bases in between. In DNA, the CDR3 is TGCAGCGTTGAGAGCTACAATGAGCAGTTCTTC. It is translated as CSVESYNEQFF.

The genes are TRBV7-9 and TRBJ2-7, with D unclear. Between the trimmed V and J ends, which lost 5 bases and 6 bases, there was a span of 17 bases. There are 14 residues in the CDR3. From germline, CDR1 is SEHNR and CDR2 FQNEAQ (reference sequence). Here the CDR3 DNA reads TGTGCCAGCAGCCCCGGACGGTTTGGTGCCGAGCAGTACTTC. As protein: CASSPGRFGAEQYF.

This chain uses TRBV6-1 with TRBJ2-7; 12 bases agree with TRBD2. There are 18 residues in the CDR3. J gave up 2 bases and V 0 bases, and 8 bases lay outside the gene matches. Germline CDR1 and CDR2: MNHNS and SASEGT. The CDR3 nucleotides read TGTGCCAGCAGTGAAGCGCTTAAGACTAGCGGGGGAACCTACGAGCAGTACTTC. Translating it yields CASSEALKTSGGTYEQYF.

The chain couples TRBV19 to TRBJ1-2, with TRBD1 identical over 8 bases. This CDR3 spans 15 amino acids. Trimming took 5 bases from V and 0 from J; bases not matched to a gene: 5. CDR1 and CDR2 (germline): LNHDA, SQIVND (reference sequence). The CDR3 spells CASSPVDRANYGYTF. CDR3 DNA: TGTGCCAGTAGTCCAGTGGACAGGGCTAACTATGGCTACACCTTC.

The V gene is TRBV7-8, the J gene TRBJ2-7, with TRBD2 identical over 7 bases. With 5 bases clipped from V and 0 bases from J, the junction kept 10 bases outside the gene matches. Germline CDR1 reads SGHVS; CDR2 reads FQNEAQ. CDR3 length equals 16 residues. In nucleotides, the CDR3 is TGTGCCAGCAGCCAGCGCAAGCGGGATGCCTCCTACGAGCAGTACTTC. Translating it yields CASSQRKRDASYEQYF.